A single sample is the source of the 8 T cell receptor beta chains below, sequenced in a study of blood T cell repertoires in COVID-19. Clones were sequenced by immunoSEQ multiplex PCR, and TCRdb holds only the in-frame ones, with some missing. The sample has 25,000 to 35,000 clones; roughly 85% are singletons. The sample consisted of peripheral blood. The source of these receptors is a man older than 75 with active COVID-19.

The chain carries TRBV5-4 and TRBJ1-4, with no clear D. Per the germline V gene, CDR1 is SGHNT and CDR2 is YYREEE (reference sequence). CDR3 length: 15 amino acids. V dropped 0 bases and J dropped 2 bases, with 8 bases sitting between them. CDR3 sequence reads: CASSLGGRTNEKLFF. CDR3 bases: TGTGCCAGCAGCTTGGGAGGGCGGACTAATGAAAAACTGTTTTTT.

The chain combines TRBV6-6 with TRBJ2-3; 9 nucleotides align to TRBD2. Trimming removed 3 bases from V and 1 base from J; junction bases left unmatched: 2. Germline CDR1 reads MNHNY; CDR2 reads SVGAGI (reference sequence). The CDR3 has 15 amino acids. The DNA for the CDR3 is TGTGCCAGCAGTTATCAGCGGGGGGGCACAGATACGCAGTATTTT. Amino acids: CASSYQRGGTDTQYF.

The CDR3 region is CASSSPSGGFTDTQYF. The DNA for the CDR3 is TGTGCCAGCAGTTCCCCTAGCGGGGGTTTCACAGATACGCAGTATTTT. The genes are TRBV6-5 and TRBJ2-3, with 10 bases lining up with TRBD2. The CDR3 covers 16 residues. Germline CDR1 is MNHEY and CDR2 is SVGAGI. Germline trimming cut 4 bases from V and 2 bases from J; bases unmatched to any gene: 6.

The genes are TRBV3-1 (or the pseudogene TRBV3-2) and TRBJ1-1; 7 bases are a match to TRBD1. There are 15 residues in the CDR3. With V trimmed by 4 bases and J by 0 bases, 5 bases remained unmatched. Germline assignment: CDR1 LGHDT and CDR2 YNNKEL (reference sequence). The CDR3 nucleotides read TGTGCCAGCAGCCGCAGGGACAGTATGAACACTGAAGCTTTCTTT. Protein: CASSRRDSMNTEAFF.

This clone was seen only once. The chain is built from TRBV15 and TRBJ2-3; D remains ambiguous. The CDR3 sequence is 13 residues long. V lost 8 bases to trimming and J lost 4 bases, with 13 bases between them. In germline, CDR1 is LNHNV, CDR2 YYDKDF (reference sequence). DNA of the CDR3: TGTGCCACCCGGGTACCGCCAGCAGATACGCAGTATTTT. Its translation is CATRVPPADTQYF.

The CDR3 DNA is TGCAGTGCTAGTTTGCAGGGTGTTGAAGCTTTCTTT. Its protein product is CSASLQGVEAFF. The rearrangement joins TRBV20-1 to TRBJ1-1; a weak D match, TRBD1 (5 bases). Trimming cost V 3 bases and J 7 bases, with 12 bases left between them. Looked up from germline, CDR1 is DFQATT and CDR2 is SNEGSKA (reference sequence). The CDR3 sequence is 12 residues long.

This chain connects TRBV5-5 to TRBJ2-2; no reliable D call. Germline V CDR1 and CDR2: SGHKS, YYEKEE (reference sequence). V lost 3 bases, J lost 3 bases, and 9 bases lay in between. The CDR3 runs 14 residues. The CDR3 DNA reads as TGTGCCAGCAGCTCGGCAGCGTACACCGGGGAGCTGTTTTTT. The encoded protein is CASSSAAYTGELFF.

A note on this clone: A junction end diverges from the germline sequence, so it may reflect a read error. V is TRBV3-1 (or the pseudogene TRBV3-2) and J is TRBJ2-6, with D tentatively TRBD1 (5 bases). CDR1 LGHDT and CDR2 YNNKEL come from the germline V gene (reference sequence). The length of the CDR3 is 15 residues. CDR3: CASSQARSGADVLTF. The DNA of the CDR3 is TGTGCCAGCAGCCAAGCACGGTCTGGGGCCGACGTCCTGACTTTC.